This T cell receptor (beta chain) was profiled in a study of spatial heterogeneity in lung cancer. Study results and caveats: Tracking of tumor mutation counts was seen in expanded intratumoral alpha and beta TCR counts. Coverage of tumor T cells, by estimate, reached around 7% for alpha chains and about 13% for beta chains.

Trimming removed 3 bases from V and 0 bases from J; junction bases left unmatched: 5. The germline CDR1 and CDR2 sequences are SGHNT and YYREEE (reference sequence). The length of the CDR3 is 15 residues. This clonotype has just a few counts. The antigen remains unidentified. Time point of the sample: sample taken at primary tumor resection. No cell sorting; template was whole RNA from tumor, lung tissue or PBMC. Individually, TCR cDNA molecules were each labelled with a unique molecular identifier. TCRdb re-analysed the 5' RACE reads in MiXCR, keeping a single row per CDR3 protein. The data show roughly 23,000 distinct CDR3 sequences, with 4.8% seen just once and 9.9% held by the top ten.

The sequences come from lung tumor tissue, collected at surgery. The rearrangement joins TRBV5-4 to TRBJ2-7, with 8 bases fitting TRBD2. The clonotype comes from a male donor with early-stage non-small cell lung cancer. CDR3 sequence (DNA): TGTGCCAGCAGCTCCCTAGCGGGCAACTCCTACGAGCAGTACTTC. This translates into CASSSLAGNSYEQYF.